The 2 T cell receptor beta chains given below trace back to one sample, sequenced in a study of Ad26.COV2.S vaccination and SARS-CoV-2 variants. This sample's treatment: 19 received Ad26.COV2.S at low or high dose, single or two shots; five or six received placebo; per-sample allocation not given. At day 63 after the first vaccine or placebo injection, samples were drawn. The protocol was immunoSEQ multiplex PCR, while the TCRdb copy is restricted to in-frame clones and leaves out a portion. The sample consists of around 450,000 clones, around nine tenths of them appearing once. This specimen was peripheral blood, taken in a trial of Ad26.COV2.S vaccine versus placebo. The receptors shown here come from a person aged 18-65 years who received the Ad26.COV2.S COVID-19 vaccine or a placebo.

This chain joins TRBV5-8 and TRBJ1-1, with D unresolved. The CDR3 sequence is 12 residues long. CDR1 and CDR2 from the germline V gene are SGHTS and YDEGEE. Trimming stripped 1 base from V and 0 bases from J, with 1 base between. As DNA, the CDR3 is TGTGCCAGCAGCTTGTTGAACACTGAAGCTTTCTTT. Protein: CASSLLNTEAFF.

The chain uses TRBV28 and TRBJ1-6; unclear D gene. The V and J ends lost 8 bases and 6 bases respectively, with 11 bases between them. Germline V gene data show CDR1 as MDHEN and CDR2 as SYDVKM. The CDR3 runs to 13 residues. Here the CDR3 reads CASGEVFNSPLHF. DNA of the CDR3: TGTGCCAGCGGCGAGGTATTTAATTCACCCCTCCACTTT.